A single sample gave rise to the 28 T cell receptor beta chains below, sequenced in a study of cytomegalovirus exposure and HLA in healthy donors. PCR was performed using 60 Vbeta and 13 Jbeta primers. Here immunoSEQ multiplex PCR was the method, and the copy in TCRdb shows in-frame clones only, minus some. The sample lists 90,000 to 150,000 clones, about 70% occurring once. The sequenced material came from PBMCs. The receptors here all came from a woman aged 40 to 50 in good health and CMV-seronegative.

The chain links TRBV10-3 to TRBJ2-7, with a possible D match to TRBD1 (6 bases). Trimming removed 0 bases from V and 3 bases from J, with 30 bases in between. Germline assignment: CDR1 ENHRY and CDR2 SYGVKD. This CDR3 region has 21 residues. The CDR3 nucleotides read TGTGCCATCAGTGAGTCAGGACAGCGAATTAAACTCGGGGCGGCGTACTACGAGCAGTACTTC. It is translated as CAISESGQRIKLGAAYYEQYF.

This chain joins TRBV4-1 and TRBJ1-4; D not resolved. The length of the CDR3 is 14 residues. V lost 4 bases, J lost 4 bases, and 10 bases lay in between. In germline, CDR1 is MGHRA, CDR2 YSYEKL. The CDR3 here is CASSLQMINEKLFF. The CDR3 DNA reads TGCGCCAGCAGCCTACAGATGATTAATGAAAAACTGTTTTTT.

This sequence joins TRBV19 and TRBJ1-1; TRBD1 matches at 7 bases. Per the germline V gene, CDR1 is LNHDA and CDR2 is SQIVND (reference sequence). V lost 5 bases and J lost 6; bases outside the gene matches: 9. This CDR3 comprises 14 residues. CDR3 sequence reads: CASSDRVVSPEAFF. The CDR3 nucleotides are TGTGCCAGTAGTGACAGGGTCGTAAGTCCTGAAGCTTTCTTT.

The gene calls are TRBV18 and TRBJ2-7; 11 bases are a match to TRBD1. Germline loops: CDR1 KGHSH, CDR2 LQKENI. With 3 bases clipped from V and 7 bases from J, the junction kept 11 bases outside the gene matches. CDR3 length: 16 amino acids. DNA of the CDR3: TGTGCCAGCTCACCTCTTTCCCCGGGACAGGGGGAAGAGCAGTACTTC. This gives the protein CASSPLSPGQGEEQYF.

V usage is TRBV18 and J usage is TRBJ2-6; a weak D match, TRBD1 (5 bases). This CDR3 is 17 amino acids long. From germline, CDR1 is KGHSH and CDR2 LQKENI. Trimming shortened V by 0 bases and J by 0 bases, and 9 bases separated the two germline ends. CDR3 DNA: TGTGCCAGCTCACCACCGCAGGGTCTCTCTGGGGCCAACGTCCTGACTTTC. It yields the protein CASSPPQGLSGANVLTF.

The rearrangement links TRBV12-2 to TRBJ1-2. TRBV12-2 is assigned pseudogene status. The CDR3 is made up of 14 amino acids. In DNA form, the CDR3 reads TGTGCAAGTCGCTCGCCTCGGCCGGGCTATGGCTACACCTTC. It yields the protein CASRSPRPGYGYTF.

DNA of the CDR3: TGTGCCAGCACACTACAGGGGTCTCCTTCACCCCTCCACTTT. Translation gives CASTLQGSPSPLHF. The chain has TRBV5-6 and TRBJ1-6, with TRBD1 matching over 7 bases. The CDR3 is made up of 14 amino acids. V lost 6 bases and J lost 9; bases outside the gene matches: 9. In germline, CDR1 is SGHDT, CDR2 YYEEEE. Looking up the rest from reference TRBV5-6 and TRBJ1-6 gives the full variable domain: DAGVTQSPTHLIKTRGQQVTLRCSPKSGHDTVSWYQQALGQGPQFIFQYYEEEERQRGNFPDRFSGHQFPNYSSELNVNALLLGDSALYLCASTLQGSPSPLHFGNGTRLTVT.

Points on this clone: One end of the junction is discordant with germline, which a read error may explain. The chain joins TRBV7-9 to TRBJ2-7, with D possibly being TRBD2 (6 bases). The CDR3 runs 17 residues. Germline values: CDR1 SEHNR, CDR2 FQNEAQ (reference sequence). The CDR3 reads CSSSSIGSPRTSYEQYF. The CDR3, as DNA: TGTTCCAGCAGCTCGATCGGGAGTCCCAGAACCTCCTACGAGCAGTACTTC.

The CDR3, as DNA: TGTGCCAGCAGCCCGGACAGGAATGCAGATACGCAGTATTTT. This sequence encodes CASSPDRNADTQYF. This chain connects TRBV7-7 to TRBJ2-3; 7 positions agree with TRBD1. There are 14 residues in the CDR3. Germline V lookup: CDR1 SSHAT, CDR2 FNYEAQ (reference sequence). Trimming at V came to 5 bases and at J to 4 bases, leaving 6 bases not matched to a gene.

This chain links TRBV19 with TRBJ1-6; maybe TRBD1 (6 bases). CDR1 is LNHDA, CDR2 SQIVND, per germline (reference sequence). CDR3 length: 16 amino acids. V gave up 6 bases and J gave up 0 bases, with 12 bases separating them. Here the CDR3 reads CASRGRGSSYNSPLHF. For the CDR3, the DNA is TGTGCCAGTAGAGGTAGGGGGAGCTCCTATAATTCACCCCTCCACTTT. The full variable domain, rest sourced from reference TRBV19 and TRBJ1-6, is DGGITQSPKYLFRKEGQNVTLSCEQNLNHDAMYWYRQDPGQGLRLIYYSQIVNDFQKGDIAEGYSVSREKKESFPLTVTSAQKNPTAFYLCASRGRGSSYNSPLHFGNGTRLTVT.

The gene calls are TRBV7-2 and TRBJ1-2; D not resolved. There are 14 residues in the CDR3. Germline V gene data show CDR1 as SGHTA and CDR2 as FQGNSA. V was cut by 5 bases and J by 1 base, with 11 bases left in between. In DNA, the CDR3 is TGTGCCAGCAGCCAGCAGACAAGTAACTATGGCTACACCTTC. Protein sequence: CASSQQTSNYGYTF.

In regard to this clone: This sample includes further DNA sequences coding for the same CDR3. The CDR3 DNA reads TGTGCCAGCAGTTGGAGCGAGCAGTACTTC. Translating it yields CASSWSEQYF. The chain recombines TRBV21-1 with TRBJ2-7; the DNA was not compared with TRBD2, the D call given in the table. TRBV21-1 counts as a pseudogene. The CDR3 is made up of 10 amino acids.

The V call is TRBV5-4, the J call TRBJ1-2; TRBD1 aligns across 7 bases. Per the germline V gene, CDR1 is SGHNT and CDR2 is YYREEE (reference sequence). V dropped 4 bases and J dropped 2; count of bases not matched to a gene: 5. The CDR3 length is 14 residues. The DNA for the CDR3 is TGTGCCAGCAGCACAGGGGTGAGAAACTATGGCTACACCTTC. Translation gives CASSTGVRNYGYTF.

The chain uses TRBV19 and TRBJ1-5; D is perhaps TRBD1 (5 bases). This CDR3 region has 17 residues. Looked up from germline, CDR1 is LNHDA and CDR2 is SQIVND (reference sequence). V lost 8 bases and J 0 bases, leaving 20 bases between the germline ends. CDR3 coding DNA: TGTGCCAGTTTGTCAGTTTCGGGGGGGTCTAGCAATCAGCCCCAGCATTTT. This sequence encodes CASLSVSGGSSNQPQHF. Filled out from reference TRBV19 and TRBJ1-5, the complete variable domain reads DGGITQSPKYLFRKEGQNVTLSCEQNLNHDAMYWYRQDPGQGLRLIYYSQIVNDFQKGDIAEGYSVSREKKESFPLTVTSAQKNPTAFYLCASLSVSGGSSNQPQHFGDGTRLSIL.

The chain has TRBV19 and TRBJ2-3, with TRBD2 as a possible D gene (6 bases). V lost 4 bases and J 6 bases, leaving 11 bases between the germline ends. Germline V lookup: CDR1 LNHDA, CDR2 SQIVND (reference sequence). This CDR3 is built from 13 residues. The CDR3 bases are TGTGCCAGTAGTAGGCCGGGAGTGGATACGCAGTATTTT. Translated, it gives CASSRPGVDTQYF.

The chain links TRBV19 to TRBJ1-3; D ambiguous. Between the trimmed V and J ends, which lost 4 bases and 0 bases, there was a span of 13 bases. This CDR3 region has 16 residues. The germline V gene has CDR1 LNHDA and CDR2 SQIVND (reference sequence). CDR3 region: CASSKFSTISGNTIYF. As DNA, the CDR3 is TGTGCCAGTAGTAAGTTTTCAACAATCTCTGGAAACACCATATATTTT.

Notes on this clone: At one of its ends the junction is not consistent with the germline gene, which may arise from a read error. The chain employs TRBV10-3 and TRBJ1-2; 8 nucleotides match TRBD1. The germline V gene has CDR1 ENHRY and CDR2 SYGVKD. The CDR3 totals 15 residues. CDR3 DNA sequence: TGTGCCATCCGTGACCGACAGGGGTTGAACTATGGCTACACCTTC. Translation: CAIRDRQGLNYGYTF.

This chain links TRBV10-3 with TRBJ2-5; 12 nucleotides agree with TRBD2. The DNA end favors TRBJ2-7, so the J call may be wrong. The CDR3 runs to 14 residues. Per the germline V gene, CDR1 is ENHRY and CDR2 is SYGVKD. CDR3 bases: TGTGCCATCAGCACTAGCGGGGGGATCTACGAGCAGTACTTC. Amino acids: CAISTSGGIYEQYF.

This clone was observed a few times. The chain uses TRBV19 and TRBJ2-5, with D tentatively TRBD2 (5 bases). Germline lookup yields CDR1 LNHDA and CDR2 SQIVND (reference sequence). The CDR3 has 14 residues. With 6 bases removed from V and 7 bases from J, the gap between germline ends came to 18 bases. The DNA for the CDR3 is TGTGCCAGTAGGGTGAAGGGAGACACGGGGACCCAGTACTTC. It is translated as CASRVKGDTGTQYF.

The V call is TRBV6-4, the J call TRBJ2-1; TRBD2 matches 9 bases. This CDR3 comprises 15 residues. In germline, CDR1 is MRHNA, CDR2 SNTAGT. J gave up 1 base and V 3 bases, and 1 base lay outside the gene matches. CDR3 amino acids: CASSERGGSYNEQFF. For the CDR3, the DNA is TGTGCCAGCAGTGAGCGGGGGGGGTCCTACAATGAGCAGTTCTTC.

The table lists this clone with a count of one. The chain employs TRBV4-2 and TRBJ1-1, with unresolved D. Trimming took 3 bases from V and 3 from J, leaving 11 bases between them. Germline V gene lookup returns CDR1 LGHNA and CDR2 YNFKEQ. The CDR3 totals 14 residues. The CDR3 bases are TGTGCCAGCAGCCAGTCCTCAGGTCACACTGAAGCTTTCTTT. As protein: CASSQSSGHTEAFF.

This clone was seen a handful of times. This chain uses TRBV18 with TRBJ2-1; 7 bases fit TRBD2. Germline V CDR1 and CDR2: KGHSH, LQKENI. This CDR3 region has 16 residues. The J segment lost 8 bases and the V segment lost 1 base, leaving 11 bases of the junction unmatched. CDR3 residues: CASSPLAGSLSDEQFF. The CDR3 DNA sequence: TGTGCCAGCTCACCACTAGCGGGTTCCCTCTCCGATGAGCAGTTCTTC.

The chain carries TRBV7-2 and TRBJ2-5; 9 nucleotides agree with TRBD2. CDR1 is SGHTA, CDR2 FQGNSA, per germline. J was trimmed by 0 bases and V by 5 bases; bases with no gene match: 7. The CDR3 totals 16 residues. This chain's CDR3 is CASSPESGGNQETQYF. For the CDR3, the DNA is TGTGCCAGCAGCCCCGAGAGCGGGGGGAACCAAGAGACCCAGTACTTC.

This clone was counted only a few times. The V gene is TRBV18, the J gene TRBJ1-2; no clear D gene. This CDR3 spans 18 amino acids. Germline V gives CDR1 KGHSH, CDR2 LQKENI. The germline V and J ends were trimmed by 3 bases and 2 bases, with 22 bases remaining between them. The CDR3 DNA reads TGTGCCAGCTCACCCCAGATGGGCTTCCGAAACTTGAACTATGGCTACACCTTC. It codes for CASSPQMGFRNLNYGYTF.

The gene calls are TRBV21-1 and TRBJ2-7; the listed D gene, TRBD1, was not tested against the DNA. TRBV21-1 is a pseudogene segment. The CDR3 has 15 residues. This chain's CDR3 is CASSKGDRGSYEQYF. The CDR3 DNA follows: TGTGCCAGCAGCAAAGGGGACAGGGGATCCTACGAGCAGTACTTC.

The chain combines TRBV11-3 with TRBJ2-5, with a possible D match to TRBD2 (5 bases). This CDR3 region has 14 residues. Trimming pared 0 bases from V and 4 bases from J, leaving 9 bases between. CDR1 is SGHNT and CDR2 is YENEEA in the germline V gene. CDR3 DNA sequence: TGTGCCAGCAGCTTAGATCGGCGGGCAGAGACCCAGTACTTC. This codes for CASSLDRRAETQYF.

Only one count was recorded for this clone. The rearrangement uses TRBV11-2 and TRBJ2-2, with 13 bases matching TRBD2. The CDR3 runs to 18 residues. J was trimmed by 1 base and V by 5 bases; bases with no gene match: 7. Germline loops: CDR1 SGHAT, CDR2 FQNNGV. Here the CDR3 reads CASSGWTSGRGNTGELFF. DNA for the CDR3: TGTGCCAGCAGCGGGTGGACTAGCGGGAGAGGGAACACCGGGGAGCTGTTTTTT.

This chain links TRBV5-1 with TRBJ1-1; D unresolved. This CDR3 is 15 amino acids long. Germline CDR1 SGHRS, CDR2 YFSETQ. Trimming took 3 bases from V and 0 from J, leaving 12 bases between them. The CDR3 DNA follows: TGCGCCAGCAGCTCCGCGAGTACGATGAACACTGAAGCTTTCTTT. Translating gives CASSSASTMNTEAFF.